These 9 T cell receptor beta chains were all obtained from the same sample, sequenced in a study of CXCR3-negative and CXCR3-positive naive CD8 T cells. The authors prepared UMI-labeled TRB cDNA libraries by 5' RACE. TCRdb re-called the 5' RACE reads and catalogs CDR3 proteins one per entry, DNA excluded. The sample has some 50,000 distinct CDR3 sequences. Sequenced sample: naive CXCR3- CD8+ T cells from blood. Subset given: CD45RO-CCR7+CD27+CD95- naive CD8+ T cells lacking CXCR3 (TNR3-). Every receptor here comes from a human donor in good health. Some clones in this sample may be carry-over from other donors' samples.

This chain uses TRBV6-2 or TRBV6-3 with TRBJ2-7; TCRdb names TRBD1, which stays unverified in the absence of DNA. This CDR3 is 14 amino acids long. The germline V gene has CDR1 MNHEY and CDR2 SVGEGT. The CDR3 loop reads CASSYSTGGYEQYF.

The chain uses TRBV14 and TRBJ2-3; TCRdb gives TRBD2 as the D gene, but with no DNA this cannot be confirmed. Germline loops: CDR1 SGHDN, CDR2 FVKESK. This CDR3 region has 17 residues. CDR3: CASSHFLAGPAPDTQYF. The full variable domain, completed using reference TRBV14 and TRBJ2-3, is EAGVTQFPSHSVIEKGQTVTLRCDPISGHDNLYWYRRVMGKEIKFLLHFVKESKQDESGMPNNRFLAERTGGTYSTLKVQPAELEDSGVYFCASSHFLAGPAPDTQYFGPGTRLTVL.

The CDR3 sequence is CASIIRDRGLSGANVLTF. The chain links TRBV7-8 to TRBJ2-6; lacking DNA, the TRBD1 call made by TCRdb goes unchecked. This CDR3 contains 18 residues. Germline loops: CDR1 SGHVS, CDR2 FQNEAQ. Using reference TRBV7-8 and TRBJ2-6 for the parts outside the CDR3, the full variable domain is GAGVSQSPRYKVAKRGQDVALRCDPISGHVSLFWYQQALGQGPEFLTYFQNEAQLDKSGLPSDRFFAERPEGSVSTLKIQRTQQEDSAVYLCASIIRDRGLSGANVLTFGAGSRLTVL.

The chain recombines TRBV20-1 with TRBJ2-7. Germline lookup yields CDR1 DFQATT and CDR2 SNEGSKA (reference sequence). CDR3 size: 12 residues. CDR3 loop: CSATTSSYEQYF.

The rearrangement joins TRBV29-1 to TRBJ2-7; TCRdb's D call, TRBD2, is unchecked because there is no DNA. The V gene's germline CDR1 is SQVTM and CDR2 ANQGSEA. The CDR3 length is 13 residues. The CDR3 sequence: CSVPGTAPWEQYF.

V is TRBV20-1 and J is TRBJ1-1; no DNA is available, so the TRBD1 call from TCRdb remains unchecked. The CDR3 has 14 amino acids. Germline-derived CDR1 and CDR2 are DFQATT and SNEGSKA (reference sequence). CDR3: CSASPPDSNTEAFF.

This chain joins TRBV7-3 and TRBJ2-2. CDR3 length: 15 amino acids. Per germline, CDR1 SGHTA and CDR2 FQGTGA. The CDR3 protein is CASSHDSANTGEPFF.

The chain recombines TRBV5-6 with TRBJ2-2; TCRdb's D call of TRBD1 is untestable without DNA. The CDR3 is 15 residues long. Germline CDR1 and CDR2: SGHDT and YYEEEE. The CDR3 sequence: CASSGEGRHTGELFF.

The V gene is TRBV6-6, the J gene TRBJ2-1; the TCRdb D gene call, TRBD2, has no DNA to confirm it. CDR3 size: 18 residues. Germline CDR1 MNHNY, CDR2 SVGAGI (reference sequence). CDR3: CASSYVRGTSGKYNEQFF.